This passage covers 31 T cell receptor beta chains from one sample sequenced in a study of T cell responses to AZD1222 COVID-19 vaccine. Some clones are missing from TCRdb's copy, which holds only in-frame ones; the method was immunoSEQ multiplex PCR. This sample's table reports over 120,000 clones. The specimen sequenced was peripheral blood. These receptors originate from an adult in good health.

CDR3 coding DNA: TGTGCCAGCAGCTCAGGGACAGTGAAACAGCCCCAGCATTTT. Translating gives CASSSGTVKQPQHF. The rearrangement links TRBV7-2 to TRBJ1-5; 7 bases map to TRBD1. The CDR3 extends over 14 amino acids. The germline V gene encodes CDR1 SGHTA and CDR2 FQGNSA. Losses at the gene ends were 4 bases for V and 7 bases for J; bases not matched to a gene: 7. Combining the CDR3 with reference TRBV7-2 and TRBJ1-5 gives the whole variable domain GAGVSQSPSNKVTEKGKDVELRCDPISGHTALYWYRQSLGQGLEFLIYFQGNSAPDKSGLPSDRFSAERTGGSVSTLTIQRTQQEDSAVYLCASSSGTVKQPQHFGDGTRLSIL.

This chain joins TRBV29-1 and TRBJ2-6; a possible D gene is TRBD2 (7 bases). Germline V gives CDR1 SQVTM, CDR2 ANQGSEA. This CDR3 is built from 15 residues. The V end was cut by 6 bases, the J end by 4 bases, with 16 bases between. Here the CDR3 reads CSVLGGEAGANVLTF. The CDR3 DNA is TGCAGCGTCTTAGGGGGGGAAGCGGGGGCCAACGTCCTGACTTTC.

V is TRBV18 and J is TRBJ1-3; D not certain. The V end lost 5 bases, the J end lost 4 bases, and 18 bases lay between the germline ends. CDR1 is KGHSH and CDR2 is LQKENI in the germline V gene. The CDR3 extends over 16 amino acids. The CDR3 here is CASSSSVGVFGNTIYF. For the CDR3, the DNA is TGTGCCAGCTCATCCTCTGTCGGGGTGTTCGGAAACACCATATATTTT.

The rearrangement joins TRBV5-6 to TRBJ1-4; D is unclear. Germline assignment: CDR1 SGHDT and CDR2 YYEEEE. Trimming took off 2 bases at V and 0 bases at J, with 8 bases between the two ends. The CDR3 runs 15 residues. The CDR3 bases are TGTGCCAGCAGCTTTGACCCTGCAACTAATGAAAAACTGTTTTTT. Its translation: CASSFDPATNEKLFF.

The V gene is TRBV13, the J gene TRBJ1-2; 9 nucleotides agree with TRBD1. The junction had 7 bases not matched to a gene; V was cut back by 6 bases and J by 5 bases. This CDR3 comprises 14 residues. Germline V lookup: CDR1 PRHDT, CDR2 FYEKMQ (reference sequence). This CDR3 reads CASRKWGQGYGYTF. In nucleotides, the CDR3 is TGTGCCAGCAGAAAATGGGGACAGGGATATGGCTACACCTTC.

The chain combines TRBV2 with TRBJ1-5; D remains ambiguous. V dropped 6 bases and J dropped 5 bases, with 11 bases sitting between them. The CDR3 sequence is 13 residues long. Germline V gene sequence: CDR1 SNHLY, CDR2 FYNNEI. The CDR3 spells CASSAEGYQPQHF. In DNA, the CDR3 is TGTGCCAGCAGCGCCGAGGGCTATCAGCCCCAGCATTTT.

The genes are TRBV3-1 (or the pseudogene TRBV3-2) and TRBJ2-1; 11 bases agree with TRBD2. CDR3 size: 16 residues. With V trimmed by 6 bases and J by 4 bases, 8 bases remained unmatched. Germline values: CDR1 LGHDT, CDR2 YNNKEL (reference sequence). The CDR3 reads CASRYSGGGYYNEQFF. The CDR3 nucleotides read TGTGCCAGCAGATATAGCGGGGGGGGCTATTACAATGAGCAGTTCTTC.

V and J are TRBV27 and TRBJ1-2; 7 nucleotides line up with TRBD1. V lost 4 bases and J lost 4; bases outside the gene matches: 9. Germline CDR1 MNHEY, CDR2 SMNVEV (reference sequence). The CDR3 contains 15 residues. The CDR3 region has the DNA TGTGCCAGCAGTTCTCTAGGGACAGACGTCTATGGCTACACCTTC. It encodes CASSSLGTDVYGYTF.

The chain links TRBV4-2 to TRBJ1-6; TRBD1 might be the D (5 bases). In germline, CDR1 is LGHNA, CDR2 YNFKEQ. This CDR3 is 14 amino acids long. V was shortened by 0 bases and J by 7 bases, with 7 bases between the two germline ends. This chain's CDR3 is CASSQDEGNSPLHF. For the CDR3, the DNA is TGTGCCAGCAGCCAAGATGAGGGGAATTCACCCCTCCACTTT.

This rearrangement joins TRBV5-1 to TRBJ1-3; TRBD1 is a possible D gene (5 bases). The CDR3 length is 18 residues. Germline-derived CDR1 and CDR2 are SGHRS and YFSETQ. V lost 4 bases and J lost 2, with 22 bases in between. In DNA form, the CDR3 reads TGCGCCAGCAGCCCCTCTCGCGAAGGGGTTGGAGCTGGAAACACCATATATTTT. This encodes CASSPSREGVGAGNTIYF.

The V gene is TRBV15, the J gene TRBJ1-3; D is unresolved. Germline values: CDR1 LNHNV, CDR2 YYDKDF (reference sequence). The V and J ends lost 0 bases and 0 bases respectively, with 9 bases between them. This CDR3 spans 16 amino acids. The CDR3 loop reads CATSRDTLSSGNTIYF. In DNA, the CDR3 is TGTGCCACCAGCAGAGATACACTGAGCTCTGGAAACACCATATATTTT.

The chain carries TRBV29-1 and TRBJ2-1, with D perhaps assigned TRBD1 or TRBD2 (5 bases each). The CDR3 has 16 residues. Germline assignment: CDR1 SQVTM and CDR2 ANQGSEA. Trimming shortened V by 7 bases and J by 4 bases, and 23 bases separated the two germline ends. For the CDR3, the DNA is TGCAGCGCCCGAACTGGGGGTGGCGGCCTTTACAATGAGCAGTTCTTC. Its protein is CSARTGGGGLYNEQFF.

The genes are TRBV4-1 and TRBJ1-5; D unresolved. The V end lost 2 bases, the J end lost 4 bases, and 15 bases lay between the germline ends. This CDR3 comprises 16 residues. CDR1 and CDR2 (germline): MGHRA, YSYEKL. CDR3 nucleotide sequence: TGCGCCAGCAGCCAATTACCACCCGGCATTAATCAGCCCCAGCATTTT. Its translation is CASSQLPPGINQPQHF.

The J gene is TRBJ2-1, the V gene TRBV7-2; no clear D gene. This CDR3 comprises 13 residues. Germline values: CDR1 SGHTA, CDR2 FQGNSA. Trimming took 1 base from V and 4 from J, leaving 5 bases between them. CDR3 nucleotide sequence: TGTGCCAGCAGCTTAGGGTCTTACAATGAGCAGTTCTTC. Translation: CASSLGSYNEQFF. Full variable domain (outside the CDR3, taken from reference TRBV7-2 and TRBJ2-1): GAGVSQSPSNKVTEKGKDVELRCDPISGHTALYWYRQSLGQGLEFLIYFQGNSAPDKSGLPSDRFSAERTGGSVSTLTIQRTQQEDSAVYLCASSLGSYNEQFFGPGTRLTVL.

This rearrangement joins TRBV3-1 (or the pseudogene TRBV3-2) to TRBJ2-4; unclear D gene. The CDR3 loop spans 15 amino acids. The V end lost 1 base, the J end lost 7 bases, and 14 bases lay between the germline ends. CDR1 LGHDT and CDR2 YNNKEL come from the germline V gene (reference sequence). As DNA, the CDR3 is TGTGCCAGCAGCCAAGCCCCGGGTGGCTTCAACATTCAGTACTTC. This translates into CASSQAPGGFNIQYF.

The DNA of the CDR3 is TGTGCCAGCAGTCCGGGACTACCCCAAGAGACCCAGTACTTC. This sequence encodes CASSPGLPQETQYF. The rearrangement joins TRBV6-6 to TRBJ2-5, with TRBD2 identical over 7 bases. There are 14 residues in the CDR3. Germline values: CDR1 MNHNY, CDR2 SVGAGI (reference sequence). V shed 5 bases, J shed 1 base, and the junction held 4 bases outside the gene matches.

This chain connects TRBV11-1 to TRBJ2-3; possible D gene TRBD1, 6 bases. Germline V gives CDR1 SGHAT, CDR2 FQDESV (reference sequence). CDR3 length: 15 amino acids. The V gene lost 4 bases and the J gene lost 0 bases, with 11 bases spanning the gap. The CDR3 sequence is CASSYSGQSTDTQYF. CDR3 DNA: TGTGCCAGCAGCTACTCCGGACAGAGCACAGATACGCAGTATTTT.

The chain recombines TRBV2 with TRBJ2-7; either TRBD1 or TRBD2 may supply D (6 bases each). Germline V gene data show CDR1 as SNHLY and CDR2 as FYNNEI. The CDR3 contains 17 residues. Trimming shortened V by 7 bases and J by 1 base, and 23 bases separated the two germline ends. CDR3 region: CASKGGPGASLSYEQYF. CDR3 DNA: TGTGCCAGCAAGGGTGGTCCGGGGGCCTCACTTTCCTACGAGCAGTACTTC.

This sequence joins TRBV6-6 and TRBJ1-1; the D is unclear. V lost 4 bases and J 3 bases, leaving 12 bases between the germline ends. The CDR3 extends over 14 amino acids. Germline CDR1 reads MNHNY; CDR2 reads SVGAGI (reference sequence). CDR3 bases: TGTGCCAGCAGTTGGAACCCCTCGGACACTGAAGCTTTCTTT. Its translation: CASSWNPSDTEAFF.

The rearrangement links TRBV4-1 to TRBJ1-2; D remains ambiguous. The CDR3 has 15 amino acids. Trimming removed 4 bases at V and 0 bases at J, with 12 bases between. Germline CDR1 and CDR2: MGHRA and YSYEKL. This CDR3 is CASSPTTEANYGYTF. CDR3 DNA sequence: TGCGCCAGCAGCCCAACGACTGAAGCTAACTATGGCTACACCTTC.

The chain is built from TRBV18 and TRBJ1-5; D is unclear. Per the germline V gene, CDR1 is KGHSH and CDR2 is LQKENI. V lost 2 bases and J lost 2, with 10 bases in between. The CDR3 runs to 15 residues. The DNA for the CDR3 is TGTGCCAGCTCACCAGCGATTAGGGGCAATCAGCCCCAGCATTTT. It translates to CASSPAIRGNQPQHF.

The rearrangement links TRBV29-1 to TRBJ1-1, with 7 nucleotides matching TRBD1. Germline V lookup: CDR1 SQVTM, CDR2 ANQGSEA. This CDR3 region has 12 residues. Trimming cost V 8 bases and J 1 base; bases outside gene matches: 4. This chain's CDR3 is CSTNRGNTEAFF. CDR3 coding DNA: TGCAGCACGAACAGGGGGAACACTGAAGCTTTCTTT.

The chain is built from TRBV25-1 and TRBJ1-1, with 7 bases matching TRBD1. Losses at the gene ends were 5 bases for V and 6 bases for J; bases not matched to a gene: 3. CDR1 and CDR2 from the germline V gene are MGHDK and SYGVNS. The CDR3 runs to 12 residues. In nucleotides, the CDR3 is TGTGCCAGCAGTTCCGGGACAGCTGAAGCTTTCTTT. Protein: CASSSGTAEAFF. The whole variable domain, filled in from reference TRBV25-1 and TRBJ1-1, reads EADIYQTPRYLVIGTGKKITLECSQTMGHDKMYWYQQDPGMELHLIHYSYGVNSTEKGDLSSESTVSRIRTEHFPLTLESARPSHTSQYLCASSSGTAEAFFGQGTRLTVV.

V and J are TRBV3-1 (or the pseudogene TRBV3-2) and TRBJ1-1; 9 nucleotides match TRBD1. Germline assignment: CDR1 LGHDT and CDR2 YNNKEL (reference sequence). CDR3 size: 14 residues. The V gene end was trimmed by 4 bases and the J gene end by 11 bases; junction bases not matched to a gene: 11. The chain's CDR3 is CASSPRDRALRAFF. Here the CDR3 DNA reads TGTGCCAGCAGCCCCCGGGACAGGGCTCTACGGGCTTTCTTT.

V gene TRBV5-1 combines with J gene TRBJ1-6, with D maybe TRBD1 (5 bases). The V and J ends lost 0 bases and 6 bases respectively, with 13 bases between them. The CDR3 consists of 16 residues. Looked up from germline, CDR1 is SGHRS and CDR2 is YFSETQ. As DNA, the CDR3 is TGCGCCAGCAGCTTGGCCGGGGGGGATAGTAATTCACCCCTCCACTTT. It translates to CASSLAGGDSNSPLHF. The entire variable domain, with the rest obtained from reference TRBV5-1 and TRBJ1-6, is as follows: KAGVTQTPRYLIKTRGQQVTLSCSPISGHRSVSWYQQTPGQGLQFLFEYFSETQRNKGNFPGRFSGRQFSNSRSEMNVSTLELGDSALYLCASSLAGGDSNSPLHFGNGTRLTVT.

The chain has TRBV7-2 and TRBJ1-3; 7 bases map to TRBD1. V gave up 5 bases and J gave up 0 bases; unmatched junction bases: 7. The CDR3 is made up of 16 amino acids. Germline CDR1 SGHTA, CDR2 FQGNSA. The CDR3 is CASSPQGTLSGNTIYF. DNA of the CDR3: TGTGCCAGCAGCCCACAGGGGACCCTCTCTGGAAACACCATATATTTT.

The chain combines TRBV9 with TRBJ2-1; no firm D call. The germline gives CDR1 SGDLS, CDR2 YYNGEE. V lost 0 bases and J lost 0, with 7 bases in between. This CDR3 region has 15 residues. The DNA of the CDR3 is TGTGCCAGCAGCGTAGAACCGAGCTCCTACAATGAGCAGTTCTTC. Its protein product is CASSVEPSSYNEQFF.

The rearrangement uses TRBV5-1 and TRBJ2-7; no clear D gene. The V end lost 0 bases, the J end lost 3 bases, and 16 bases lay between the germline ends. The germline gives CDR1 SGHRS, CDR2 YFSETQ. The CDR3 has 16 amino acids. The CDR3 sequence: CASSLGQKTNLYEQYF. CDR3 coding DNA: TGCGCCAGCAGCTTGGGGCAGAAAACAAACCTCTACGAGCAGTACTTC.

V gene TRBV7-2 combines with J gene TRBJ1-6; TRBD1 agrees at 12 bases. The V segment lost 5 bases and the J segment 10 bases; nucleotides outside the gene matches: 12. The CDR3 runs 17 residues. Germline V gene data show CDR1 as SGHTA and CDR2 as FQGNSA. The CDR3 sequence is CASSPRKGDRGLSPLHF. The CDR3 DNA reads TGTGCCAGCAGCCCTAGGAAGGGGGACAGGGGGCTCTCACCCCTCCACTTT.

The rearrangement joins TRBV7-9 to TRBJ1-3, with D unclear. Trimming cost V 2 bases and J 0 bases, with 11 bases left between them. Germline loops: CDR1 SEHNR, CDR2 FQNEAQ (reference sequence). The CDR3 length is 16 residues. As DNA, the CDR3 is TGTGCCAGCAGCTTACTCGGCGGGAGCTCTGGAAACACCATATATTTT. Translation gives CASSLLGGSSGNTIYF.

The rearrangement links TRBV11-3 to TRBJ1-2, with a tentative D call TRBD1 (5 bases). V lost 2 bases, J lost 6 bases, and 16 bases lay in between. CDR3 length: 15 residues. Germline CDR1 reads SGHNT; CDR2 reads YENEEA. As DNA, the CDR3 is TGTGCCAGCAGCTTATCGTCAGGGTCAATTAATGGCTACACCTTC. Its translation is CASSLSSGSINGYTF.